These 27 T cell receptor beta chains came from one sample sequenced in a study of STAT3 mutations in large granular lymphocyte leukemia. Study-level results: Every T-LGLL patient had at least one immunodominant TCRbeta clonotype.

Their antigens are not known. The protocol was immunoSEQ multiplex PCR, while the TCRdb copy is restricted to in-frame clones and leaves out a portion. This sample yields approximately 5,200 clones, of which roughly 50% are seen a single time; 50% to 65% belongs to the top ten. The sample taken for sequencing was peripheral blood mononuclear cells. The receptors stem from a woman in her seventies with T-cell large granular lymphocyte leukemia. Some clones in this sample may be carry-over from other donors' samples.

The chain joins TRBV5-4 to TRBJ1-1; D ambiguous. In germline, CDR1 is SGHNT, CDR2 YYREEE (reference sequence). V lost 9 bases and J lost 1, with 10 bases in between. The CDR3 extends over 12 amino acids. The CDR3: CATQHPNTEAFF. In nucleotides, the CDR3 is TGTGCCACTCAACACCCGAACACTGAAGCTTTCTTT.

The chain recombines TRBV30 with TRBJ1-1; no reliable D call. V was shortened by 7 bases and J by 4 bases, with 7 bases between the two germline ends. CDR3 length: 10 residues. Germline CDR1 GTSNPN, CDR2 SVGIG (reference sequence). DNA for the CDR3: TGTGCCTCCAGTTTCACTGAAGCTTTCTTT. It is translated as CASSFTEAFF.

J is TRBJ1-2 and V is TRBV7-9; D perhaps matches TRBD1 (5 bases). Germline CDR1 SEHNR, CDR2 FQNEAQ (reference sequence). The CDR3 is made up of 12 amino acids. V lost 5 bases, J lost 5 bases, and 9 bases lay in between. CDR3 loop: CASSRDSYGYTF. The CDR3 nucleotides read TGTGCCAGCAGCCGAGACAGTTATGGCTACACCTTC.

The chain carries TRBV30 and TRBJ1-5, with D possibly matching TRBD1 (5 bases). Germline CDR1 reads GTSNPN; CDR2 reads SVGIG (reference sequence). The CDR3 is 14 amino acids. V lost 1 base to trimming and J lost 7 bases, with 14 bases between them. The CDR3 region has the DNA TGTGCCTGGAGTGGGGGCTTGGATACCCAGCCCCAGCATTTT. It encodes CAWSGGLDTQPQHF. The full variable domain, in which reference TRBV30 and TRBJ1-5 provide the parts outside the CDR3, is SQTIHQWPATLVQPVGSPLSLECTVEGTSNPNLYWYRQAAGRGLQLLFYSVGIGQISSEVPQNLSASRPQDRQFILSSKKLLLSDSGFYLCAWSGGLDTQPQHFGDGTRLSIL.

The chain is built from TRBV5-6 and TRBJ2-1; the D gene is possibly TRBD2 (6 bases). Per germline, CDR1 SGHDT and CDR2 YYEEEE. V was cut by 1 base and J by 7 bases, with 15 bases left in between. The CDR3 sequence is 15 residues long. CDR3: CASSLSDYPGNEQFF. CDR3 in DNA: TGTGCCAGCAGCTTGTCGGACTACCCGGGAAATGAGCAGTTCTTC.

The chain employs TRBV18 and TRBJ2-7; the D call may be TRBD1 or TRBD2 (5 bases each). The CDR3 runs to 15 residues. Trimming removed 0 bases from V and 3 bases from J, with 12 bases in between. Germline V gene lookup returns CDR1 KGHSH and CDR2 LQKENI. The CDR3 sequence is CASSPPGRDGYEQYF. In nucleotides, the CDR3 is TGTGCCAGCTCACCACCGGGTAGGGACGGCTACGAGCAGTACTTC.

Within the sample, this clone is medium-sized. The chain joins TRBV30 to TRBJ1-1, with D unresolved. Germline V gene sequence: CDR1 GTSNPN, CDR2 SVGIG (reference sequence). CDR3 length equals 11 residues. Trimming removed 5 bases at V and 2 bases at J, with 6 bases between. CDR3 coding DNA: TGTGCCTGGCTATTTAACACTGAAGCTTTCTTT. Its translation: CAWLFNTEAFF.

The chain uses TRBV27 and TRBJ2-5; weak D call: TRBD2 (6 bases). V was cut by 0 bases and J by 7 bases, with 9 bases left in between. The CDR3 covers 13 residues. Germline values: CDR1 MNHEY, CDR2 SMNVEV (reference sequence). The CDR3 DNA sequence: TGTGCCAGCAGTTTATCTTGGAGGGGGACCCAGTACTTC. Translation gives CASSLSWRGTQYF.

In this sample, this clone turned up a few times. The chain carries TRBV30 and TRBJ2-4, with D perhaps assigned TRBD1 or TRBD2 (5 bases each). Germline V gene sequence: CDR1 GTSNPN, CDR2 SVGIG (reference sequence). The length of the CDR3 is 13 residues. V was trimmed by 3 bases and J by 9 bases, leaving 15 bases between them. In DNA form, the CDR3 reads TGTGCCTGGAGCAATTGGGACCCCATCATTCAGTACTTC. Its translation is CAWSNWDPIIQYF.

The V gene is TRBV5-1, the J gene TRBJ1-1; D ambiguous. The germline V gene has CDR1 SGHRS and CDR2 YFSETQ. The CDR3 has 13 residues. Trimming left V 0 bases short and J 4 bases short, with 7 bases between. This CDR3 is CASSLVAGTEAFF. CDR3 DNA sequence: TGCGCCAGCAGCTTGGTGGCAGGCACTGAAGCTTTCTTT. Filled out from reference TRBV5-1 and TRBJ1-1, the complete variable domain reads KAGVTQTPRYLIKTRGQQVTLSCSPISGHRSVSWYQQTPGQGLQFLFEYFSETQRNKGNFPGRFSGRQFSNSRSEMNVSTLELGDSALYLCASSLVAGTEAFFGQGTRLTVV.

Note on this clone: Mismatch with germline at one junction end may stem from a read error. This chain joins TRBV5-5 and TRBJ2-7, with 7 positions matching TRBD2. This CDR3 spans 18 amino acids. Germline assignment: CDR1 SGHKS and CDR2 YYEKEE (reference sequence). The CDR3 coding sequence is TGCGCCAGCAGCCACGAGCCACTCGGCGGGGCTAGCGGCTACGAGCAGTACTTC. Amino acid sequence: CASSHEPLGGASGYEQYF. Looking up the rest from reference TRBV5-5 and TRBJ2-7 gives the full variable domain: DAGVTQSPTHLIKTRGQQVTLRCSPISGHKSVSWYQQVLGQGPQFIFQYYEKEERGRGNFPDRFSARQFPNYSSELNVNALLLGDSALYLCASSHEPLGGASGYEQYFGPGTRLTVT.

This clone has just a few counts. The sample holds other DNA sequences that translate to the same CDR3. V usage is TRBV4-1 and J usage is TRBJ1-2; D gene ambiguous. The CDR3 has 13 residues. V was shortened by 0 bases and J by 2 bases, with 4 bases between the two germline ends. The germline gives CDR1 MGHRA, CDR2 YSYEKL. The CDR3 reads CASSQESNYGYTF. CDR3 nucleotides: TGCGCCAGCAGCCAAGAAAGCAACTATGGCTACACCTTC.

V is TRBV7-9 and J is TRBJ1-2, with a tentative D call TRBD1 (5 bases). Germline V gives CDR1 SEHNR, CDR2 FQNEAQ (reference sequence). Between the trimmed V and J ends, which lost 4 bases and 8 bases, there was a span of 14 bases. The CDR3 spans 13 residues. CDR3 in amino acids: CASSSAGSRGYTF. In DNA, the CDR3 is TGTGCCAGCAGCTCAGCAGGGTCGAGGGGCTACACCTTC.

This clone came up once. The chain joins TRBV30 to TRBJ2-7, with 7 bases aligning to TRBD2. Germline loops: CDR1 GTSNPN, CDR2 SVGIG (reference sequence). This CDR3 spans 13 amino acids. J lost 0 bases, V lost 7 bases, and 6 bases had no gene match. The chain's CDR3 is CAFGRGSSYEQYF. CDR3 DNA sequence: TGTGCCTTTGGGCGGGGGAGCTCCTACGAGCAGTACTTC.

V and J are TRBV4-3 and TRBJ2-7; D is perhaps TRBD2 (6 bases). Germline V gene sequence: CDR1 LGHNA, CDR2 YSLEER. There are 15 residues in the CDR3. V gave up 2 bases and J gave up 4 bases, with 15 bases separating them. In DNA form, the CDR3 reads TGCGCCAGCAGCCAATCGGGAGTAGGCGAGTACGAGCAGTACTTC. It codes for CASSQSGVGEYEQYF.

The V and J genes are TRBV5-1 and TRBJ1-2, with a possible D match to TRBD1 (5 bases). The CDR3 extends over 15 amino acids. CDR1 SGHRS and CDR2 YFSETQ come from the germline V gene. Trimming took off 4 bases at V and 6 bases at J, with 19 bases between the two ends. The CDR3 protein is CASSALRGPGHGYTF. The CDR3 DNA sequence: TGCGCCAGCAGCGCGCTCCGGGGCCCGGGACATGGCTACACCTTC.

For the CDR3, the DNA is TGCGCCAGCAGCTTGGCCTCTCAGATCCGAGGTTATGGCTACACCTTC. It codes for CASSLASQIRGYGYTF. The gene calls are TRBV5-1 and TRBJ1-2; D is uncertain. There are 16 residues in the CDR3. CDR1 is SGHRS, CDR2 YFSETQ, per germline. V was cut by 0 bases and J by 5 bases, with 17 bases left in between.

The rearrangement uses TRBV14 and TRBJ2-7; D remains unclear. This CDR3 has 15 residues. Deletions cut 0 bases from V and 3 bases from J, with 12 bases between. In germline, CDR1 is SGHDN, CDR2 FVKESK. In nucleotides, the CDR3 is TGTGCCAGCAGCCAAGAGGTCTCTAGAAACTACGAGCAGTACTTC. Translating gives CASSQEVSRNYEQYF.

The V call is TRBV29-1, the J call TRBJ2-3; 9 nucleotides match TRBD1. V dropped 3 bases and J dropped 5; count of bases not matched to a gene: 3. Germline CDR1 SQVTM, CDR2 ANQGSEA. This CDR3 spans 13 amino acids. CDR3 nucleotides: TGCAGCGTTGAGAGGACAGGGGTAGATACGCAGTATTTT. This translates into CSVERTGVDTQYF.

The rearrangement links TRBV5-5 to TRBJ2-5; D remains unclear. Looked up from germline, CDR1 is SGHKS and CDR2 is YYEKEE (reference sequence). Trimming shortened V by 1 base and J by 2 bases, and 9 bases separated the two germline ends. This CDR3 contains 14 residues. CDR3 loop: CASSLNDLQETQYF. In DNA, the CDR3 is TGTGCCAGCAGCTTGAACGACTTACAAGAGACCCAGTACTTC.

The CDR3 DNA follows: TGCGCCAGCAGCTTGGGGTTAGCGGCATACGGTGAGCAGTTCTTC. Residues: CASSLGLAAYGEQFF. The chain is built from TRBV5-1 and TRBJ2-1, with D possibly TRBD2 on 6 matching bases. The V gene's germline CDR1 is SGHRS and CDR2 YFSETQ. V was cut by 0 bases and J by 9 bases, with 16 bases left in between. The CDR3 is made up of 15 amino acids.

The V and J genes are TRBV5-1 and TRBJ1-4; the D is unclear. The CDR3 has 14 amino acids. Deletions cut 0 bases from V and 1 base from J, with 4 bases between. Germline assignment: CDR1 SGHRS and CDR2 YFSETQ. The CDR3 sequence: CASSLGVTNEKLFF. The CDR3 bases are TGCGCCAGCAGCTTGGGGGTAACTAATGAAAAACTGTTTTTT.

A few counts support this clone. The V and J genes are TRBV30 and TRBJ1-2; the D gene is possibly TRBD1 (5 bases). The germline V gene has CDR1 GTSNPN and CDR2 SVGIG (reference sequence). Deletions cut 4 bases from V and 6 bases from J, with 21 bases between. CDR3 length equals 15 residues. The chain's CDR3 is CAWIVRPGPRDGYTF. Written as DNA, the CDR3 is TGTGCCTGGATCGTACGGCCAGGGCCAAGGGATGGCTACACCTTC.

The genes are TRBV29-1 and TRBJ1-1; 8 nucleotides agree with TRBD1. J was trimmed by 6 bases and V by 8 bases; bases with no gene match: 11. The CDR3 consists of 13 residues. Looked up from germline, CDR1 is SQVTM and CDR2 is ANQGSEA. CDR3 loop: CSFQGAAMAEAFF. The CDR3 DNA sequence: TGCAGCTTCCAGGGGGCGGCTATGGCTGAAGCTTTCTTT.

The V call is TRBV18, the J call TRBJ2-1, with D perhaps matching TRBD1 (6 bases). There are 15 residues in the CDR3. The V gene's germline CDR1 is KGHSH and CDR2 LQKENI. Trimming took 1 base from V and 0 from J, leaving 7 bases between them. This CDR3 reads CASSPLQGSYNEQFF. The CDR3 DNA reads TGTGCCAGCTCACCACTACAGGGCTCCTACAATGAGCAGTTCTTC. Variable domain in full (rest from reference TRBV18 and TRBJ2-1): NAGVMQNPRHLVRRRGQEARLRCSPMKGHSHVYWYRQLPEEGLKFMVYLQKENIIDESGMPKERFSAEFPKEGPSILRIQQVVRGDSAAYFCASSPLQGSYNEQFFGPGTRLTVL.

This clone turned up a few times. The rearrangement joins TRBV29-1 to TRBJ2-7; D remains unclear. The CDR3 spans 12 residues. Trimming pared 0 bases from V and 1 base from J, leaving 4 bases between. Looked up from germline, CDR1 is SQVTM and CDR2 is ANQGSEA. For the CDR3, the DNA is TGCAGCGTTGAAGAGGGTTCCTACGAGCAGTACTTC. This translates into CSVEEGSYEQYF.

About this clone: Other DNA sequences in this specimen translate into the identical CDR3. The genes are TRBV6-5 and TRBJ2-5, with TRBD2 matching 7 bases. Trimming cost V 1 base and J 2 bases; bases outside gene matches: 1. CDR3 size: 14 residues. From germline, CDR1 is MNHEY and CDR2 SVGAGI. CDR3 DNA sequence: TGTGCCAGCAGTTACTTCGGGGGGCAAGAGACCCAGTACTTC. It specifies CASSYFGGQETQYF.